This paragraph covers one T cell receptor (beta chain) sequence. Its antigen is still unknown. The sample is drawn from a study of T cells after yellow fever vaccination. Notes on the study in general: Weaker overall, the secondary response nonetheless peaked faster (day 5 versus 15).

The V gene's germline CDR1 is SGHRS and CDR2 YFSETQ. Trimming removed 0 bases from V and 0 bases from J, with 11 bases in between. The CDR3 runs 16 residues. TCRdb re-called the 5' RACE reads through MiXCR, storing one row per CDR3 protein. The repertoire has about 350,000 distinct CDR3 sequences, 11% of them found once; the top ten carry more than 15%. The chain couples TRBV5-1 to TRBJ2-3; D ambiguous. The TCR comes from a man younger than 30 who received the YFV17D yellow fever vaccine. The sequenced sample was PBMCs, obtained on the day of the first yellow fever vaccination. The CDR3 protein is CASSLGLRGSTDTQYF. CDR3 DNA sequence: TGCGCCAGCAGCTTGGGGCTTCGAGGAAGCACAGATACGCAGTATTTT.